This T cell receptor beta chain derives from a study of T cell repertoires in cytomegalovirus infection. Across the whole study: Public TCR beta signatures were indicative of both CMV infection and a matching HLA type. Broader study findings: CMV-specific TCR beta clonotypes restricted by HLA-C dominated the ex vivo response.

TCRdb processed the reads anew with MiXCR; each CDR3 protein has one entry. Of about 700,000 distinct CDR3 sequences detected, around 32% appear once; the ten largest clones hold approximately 18%. As for this clonotype: As yet, its antigen is unknown.

With 1 base clipped from V and 2 bases from J, the junction kept 5 bases outside the gene matches. Germline loops: CDR1 DFQATT, CDR2 SNEGSKA (reference sequence). CDR3 size: 14 residues. Material: cultured PBMCs, obtained from culture after CMV antigen stimulation. This sequence joins TRBV20-1 and TRBJ2-7; TRBD2 agrees at 7 bases. The sequence was obtained from a human donor in good health (CMV status not recorded). Some clones in this sample may be carry-over from other donors' samples. The CDR3 DNA reads as TGCAGTGCTAGAGGGCTAGCGGACCCCTACGAGCAGTACTTC. Its translation: CSARGLADPYEQYF.